This T cell receptor (beta chain) was profiled in a study of blood T cell repertoires in COVID-19 (dated by TCRdb to 2018 to 2020). General notes on the study: Samples covering the acute and convalescent phases of COVID-19 were provided by collaborators in the United States, Italy and Spain. The material from the prospective study consisted of cDNA or gDNA derived from T cells, B-cell-depleted T cells, or PBMCs. Subjects who had been exposed to COVID-19, were actively infected with it, or had recovered from it provided the deeply sampled blood TCRbeta repertoires that made up the dataset. The repertoires were released in a freely available public database intended as a resource for research on the immune response to SARS-CoV-2. Samples came from the ongoing ImmuneRACE study (first 160 participants) plus 1,254 subjects from 6 global collaborators. The sample metadata nearly always contained a de-identified subject ID, COVID-19 status, age in years and sex. Where HLA class I and class II types were available, the types were taken from metadata supplied by the sample provider, not from assay-based typing.

The CDR3, from cysteine to phenylalanine, totals 15 residues. The kept DNA is CDR3 alone, 45 bases in frame from the first base. The junction carries 14 bases between V and J, which are trimmed by 8 bases and 0 bases respectively. The germline V gene (reference sequence) yields MNHNY for CDR1 and SVGAGI for CDR2. With regard to this clone: Its target antigen remains unknown. Base qualities are not recorded, but no much larger clone differs from it by a single base.

The collaborating institutions used their own protocols to collect whole blood in K2EDTA tubes. Collaborator samples were shipped for TCRbeta analysis as frozen whole blood, isolated PBMCs, or DNA extracted from either sample type. The immunoSEQ Assay, a bias-controlled multiplex PCR, was used to amplify TCRbeta CDR3 regions from genomic DNA. The paper's processing steps were these. Within the assay, amplification of reference gene primers was used to estimate how many nucleated cells each sample contained. To quantify the absolute abundance of each unique TCRbeta CDR3 rearrangement, sequence reads were collapsed and filtered. For each sample, productive Simpson clonality was calculated by taking the square root of Simpson's diversity index across productive rearrangements. TCRdb holds this immuneACCESS table with in-frame rearrangements only. Some clones are missing; in checked studies, unresolved V genes explain under half, and the rest has no known cause. D and trimming were read from the DNA, whereas the V and J calls and clone size are those reported in that table. The sample table records some 200,000 clones; around 80% of these occur just once. The top ten clonotypes cover around 13% of the sample.

Broad study findings and their caveats: How much clinical and demographic metadata was included differed by source and by participant, and the metadata was provided uncurated.

This sequence uses TRBV6-6 and TRBJ2-4; too little of a D gene remains to name it. Source material: peripheral blood. This TCR was recovered from a human donor in a cohort sampled during active COVID-19. The nucleotide sequence reads as follows: TGTGCCAGCGTCGATAGGCGGTTAGCCAAAAACATTCAGTACTTC. Its protein reads: CASVDRRLAKNIQYF.